This T cell receptor beta chain is from a study of spatial heterogeneity in lung cancer. Turning to the study itself: Matched bulk RNA-seq gave a T cell module score that correlated strongly with tumor-region TCR transcript counts.

MiXCR, applied by TCRdb to the 5' RACE reads, yields one record per CDR3 protein. The sample comprises more than 15,000 distinct CDR3 sequences, 6% to 6.5% of which are singletons, and around 7% rests with the top ten. Time point denoted: sample taken at primary tumor resection. Study-level points and caveats: Higher tumor mutation counts went along with higher counts of expanded intratumoral alpha and beta TCRs.

This clonotype was picked up many times. Its specificity is not known. This beta chain came through as a stray read in a library set up for alpha chains, and its size says little. Germline V gene data show CDR1 as MNHEY and CDR2 as SVGEGT. The CDR3 extends over 14 amino acids. After removal of 4 bases from V and 8 bases from J, the junction contained 6 bases not matched to a gene. This specimen was lung tumor tissue, taken at surgery. The receptor's source is a male donor with early-stage non-small cell lung cancer. The chain has TRBV6-2 or TRBV6-3 and TRBJ1-4; 8 bases line up with TRBD1. CDR3: CASSSGQAGEKLFF. The DNA for the CDR3 is TGTGCCAGCAGTTCGGGACAGGCCGGCGAAAAACTGTTTTTT.